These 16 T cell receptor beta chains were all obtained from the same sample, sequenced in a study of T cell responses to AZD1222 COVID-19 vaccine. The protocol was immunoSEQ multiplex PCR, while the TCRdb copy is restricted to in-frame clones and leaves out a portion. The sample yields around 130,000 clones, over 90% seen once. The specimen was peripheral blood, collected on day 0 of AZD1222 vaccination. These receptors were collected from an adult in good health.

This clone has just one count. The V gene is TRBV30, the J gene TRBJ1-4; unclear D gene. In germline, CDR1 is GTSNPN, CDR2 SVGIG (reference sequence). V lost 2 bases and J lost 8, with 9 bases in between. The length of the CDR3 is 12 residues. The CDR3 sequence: CAWSLAAEKLFF. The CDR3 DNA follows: TGTGCCTGGAGTCTTGCAGCAGAAAAACTGTTTTTT.

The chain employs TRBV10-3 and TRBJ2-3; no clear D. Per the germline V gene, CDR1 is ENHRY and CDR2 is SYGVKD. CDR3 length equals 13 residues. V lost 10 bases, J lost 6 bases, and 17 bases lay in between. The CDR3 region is CATTDVGADTQYF. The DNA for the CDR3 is TGTGCCACGACCGATGTGGGTGCCGATACGCAGTATTTT.

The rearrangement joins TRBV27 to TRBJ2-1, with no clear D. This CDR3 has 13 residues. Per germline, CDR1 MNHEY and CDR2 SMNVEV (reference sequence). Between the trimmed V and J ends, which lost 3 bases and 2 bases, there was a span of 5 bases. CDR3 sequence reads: CASSLSPYNEQFF. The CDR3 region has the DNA TGTGCCAGCAGTTTGTCGCCCTACAATGAGCAGTTCTTC.

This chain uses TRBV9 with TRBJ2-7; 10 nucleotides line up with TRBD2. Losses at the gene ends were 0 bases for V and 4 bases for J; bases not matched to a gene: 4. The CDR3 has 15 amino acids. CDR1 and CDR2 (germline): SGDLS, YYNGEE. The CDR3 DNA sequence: TGTGCCAGCAGCGTAGGAGCGGGACTAGCGTACGAGCAGTACTTC. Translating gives CASSVGAGLAYEQYF.

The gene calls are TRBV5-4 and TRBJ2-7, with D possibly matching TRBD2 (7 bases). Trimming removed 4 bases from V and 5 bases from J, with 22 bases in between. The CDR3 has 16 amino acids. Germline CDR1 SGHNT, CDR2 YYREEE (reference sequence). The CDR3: CASSPAGVTGRDEQYF. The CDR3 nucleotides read TGTGCCAGCAGCCCGGCGGGGGTGACAGGAAGAGACGAGCAGTACTTC. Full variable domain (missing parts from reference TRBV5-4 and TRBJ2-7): ETGVTQSPTHLIKTRGQQVTLRCSSQSGHNTVSWYQQALGQGPQFIFQYYREEENGRGNFPPRFSGLQFPNYSSELNVNALELDDSALYLCASSPAGVTGRDEQYFGPGTRLTVT.

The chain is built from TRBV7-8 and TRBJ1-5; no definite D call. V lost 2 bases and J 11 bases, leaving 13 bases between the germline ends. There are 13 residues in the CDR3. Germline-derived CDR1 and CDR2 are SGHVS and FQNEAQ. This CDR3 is CASSLRMGGAQHF. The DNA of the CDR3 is TGTGCCAGCAGCTTAAGGATGGGCGGAGCCCAGCATTTT. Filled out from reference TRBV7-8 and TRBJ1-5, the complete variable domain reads GAGVSQSPRYKVAKRGQDVALRCDPISGHVSLFWYQQALGQGPEFLTYFQNEAQLDKSGLPSDRFFAERPEGSVSTLKIQRTQQEDSAVYLCASSLRMGGAQHFGDGTRLSIL.

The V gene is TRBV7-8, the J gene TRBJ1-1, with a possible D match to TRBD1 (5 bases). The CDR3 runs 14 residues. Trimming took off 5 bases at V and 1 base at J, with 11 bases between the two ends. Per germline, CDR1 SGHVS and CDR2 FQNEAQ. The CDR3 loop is CASSGHPTNTEAFF. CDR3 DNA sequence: TGTGCCAGCAGCGGACACCCCACGAACACTGAAGCTTTCTTT.

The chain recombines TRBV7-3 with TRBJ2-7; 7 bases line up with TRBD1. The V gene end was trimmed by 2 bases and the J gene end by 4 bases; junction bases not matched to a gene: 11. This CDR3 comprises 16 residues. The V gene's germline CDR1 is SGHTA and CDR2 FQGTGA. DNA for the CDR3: TGTGCCAGCAGCTTAGGGGCGACAGGGAAGGGTTACGAGCAGTACTTC. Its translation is CASSLGATGKGYEQYF.

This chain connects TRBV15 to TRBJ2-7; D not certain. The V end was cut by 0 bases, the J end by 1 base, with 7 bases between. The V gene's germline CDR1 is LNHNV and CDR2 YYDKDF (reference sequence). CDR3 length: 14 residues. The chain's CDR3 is CATSRERASYEQYF. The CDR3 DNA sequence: TGTGCCACCAGCAGAGAACGAGCTTCCTACGAGCAGTACTTC.

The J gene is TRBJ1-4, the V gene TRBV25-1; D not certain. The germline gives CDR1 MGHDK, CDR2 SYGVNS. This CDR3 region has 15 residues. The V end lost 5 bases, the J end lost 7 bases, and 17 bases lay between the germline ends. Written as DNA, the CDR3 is TGTGCCAGCAGTTATGGCGCGGGTCGCGGTGAAAAACTGTTTTTT. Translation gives CASSYGAGRGEKLFF. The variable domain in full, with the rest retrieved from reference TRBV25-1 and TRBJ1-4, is EADIYQTPRYLVIGTGKKITLECSQTMGHDKMYWYQQDPGMELHLIHYSYGVNSTEKGDLSSESTVSRIRTEHFPLTLESARPSHTSQYLCASSYGAGRGEKLFFGSGTQLSVL.

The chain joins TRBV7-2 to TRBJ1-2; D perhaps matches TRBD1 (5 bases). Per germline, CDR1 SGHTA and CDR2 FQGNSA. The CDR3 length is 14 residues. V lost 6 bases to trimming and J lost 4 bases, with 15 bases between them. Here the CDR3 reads CASRNRDGLYGYTF. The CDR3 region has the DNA TGTGCCAGCAGAAACCGGGACGGCCTCTATGGCTACACCTTC.

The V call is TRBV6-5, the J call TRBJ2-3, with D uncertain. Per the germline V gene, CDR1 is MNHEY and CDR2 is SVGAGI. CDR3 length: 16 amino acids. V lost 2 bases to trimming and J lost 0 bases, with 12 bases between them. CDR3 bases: TGTGCCAGCAGTTACAGAAGGTTTTCTAGCACAGATACGCAGTATTTT. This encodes CASSYRRFSSTDTQYF.

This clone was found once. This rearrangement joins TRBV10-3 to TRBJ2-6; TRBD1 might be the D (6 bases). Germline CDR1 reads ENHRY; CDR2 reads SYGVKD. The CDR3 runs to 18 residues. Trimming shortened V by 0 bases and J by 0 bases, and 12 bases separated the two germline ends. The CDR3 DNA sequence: TGTGCCATCAGTGAGTCGTACAGGGCCGGCTCTGGGGCCAACGTCCTGACTTTC. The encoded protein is CAISESYRAGSGANVLTF.

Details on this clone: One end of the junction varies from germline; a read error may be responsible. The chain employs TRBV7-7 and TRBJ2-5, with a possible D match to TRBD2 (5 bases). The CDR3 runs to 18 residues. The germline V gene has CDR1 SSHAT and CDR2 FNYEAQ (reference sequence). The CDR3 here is CASSVSPLAASPQETQYF. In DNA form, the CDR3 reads TGTGCTAGCAGCGTATCCCCTCTAGCCGCTAGTCCCCAAGAGACCCAGTACTTC.

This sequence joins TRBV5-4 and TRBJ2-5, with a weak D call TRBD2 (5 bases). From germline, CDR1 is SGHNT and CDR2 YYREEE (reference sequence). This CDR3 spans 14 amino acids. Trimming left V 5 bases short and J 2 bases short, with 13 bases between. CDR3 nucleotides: TGTGCCAGCAGTTTACGGGAACCACAAGAGACCCAGTACTTC. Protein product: CASSLREPQETQYF.

The CDR3 loop reads CASSDGAYGYTF. The CDR3 nucleotides are TGTGCCAGCAGTGACGGGGCTTATGGCTACACCTTC. The rearrangement uses TRBV6-4 and TRBJ1-2; D might be TRBD1 (5 bases). The CDR3 runs to 12 residues. Per the germline V gene, CDR1 is MRHNA and CDR2 is SNTAGT. The V and J ends lost 2 bases and 5 bases respectively, with 6 bases between them.